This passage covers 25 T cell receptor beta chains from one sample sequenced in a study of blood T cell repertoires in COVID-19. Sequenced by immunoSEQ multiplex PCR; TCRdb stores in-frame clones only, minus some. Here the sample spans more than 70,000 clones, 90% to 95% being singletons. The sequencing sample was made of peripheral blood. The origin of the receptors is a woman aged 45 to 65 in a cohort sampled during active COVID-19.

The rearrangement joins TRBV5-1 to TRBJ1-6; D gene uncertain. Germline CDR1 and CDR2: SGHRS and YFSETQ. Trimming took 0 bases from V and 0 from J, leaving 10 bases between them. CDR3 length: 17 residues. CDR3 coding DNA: TGCGCCAGCAGCTTGGACTTTATGAGCTCCTATAATTCACCCCTCCACTTT. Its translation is CASSLDFMSSYNSPLHF.

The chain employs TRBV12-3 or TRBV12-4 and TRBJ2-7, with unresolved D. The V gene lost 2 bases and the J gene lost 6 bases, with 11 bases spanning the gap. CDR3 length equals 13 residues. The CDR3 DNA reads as TGTGCCAGCAGTTTACCTAACTTCCCCGAGCAGTACTTC. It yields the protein CASSLPNFPEQYF.

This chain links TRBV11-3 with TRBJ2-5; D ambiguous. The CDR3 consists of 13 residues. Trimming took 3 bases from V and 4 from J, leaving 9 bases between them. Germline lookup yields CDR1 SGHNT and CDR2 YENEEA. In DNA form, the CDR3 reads TGTGCCAGCAGCTTTCTCGGCGGAGAGACCCAGTACTTC. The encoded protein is CASSFLGGETQYF.

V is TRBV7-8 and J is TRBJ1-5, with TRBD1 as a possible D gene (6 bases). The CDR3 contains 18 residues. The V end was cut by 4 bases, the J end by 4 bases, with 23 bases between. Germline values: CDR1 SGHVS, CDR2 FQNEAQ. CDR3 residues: CASSSFRGYAGANQPQHF. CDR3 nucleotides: TGTGCCAGCAGCTCCTTTAGAGGATACGCAGGGGCAAATCAGCCCCAGCATTTT.

DNA for the CDR3: TGTGCCAGCAGCTCCGCTATAGCTAACTATGGCTACACCTTC. Protein sequence: CASSSAIANYGYTF. The chain couples TRBV7-9 to TRBJ1-2; no clear D. The length of the CDR3 is 14 residues. Germline lookup yields CDR1 SEHNR and CDR2 FQNEAQ (reference sequence). Trimming took 4 bases from V and 0 from J, leaving 9 bases between them.

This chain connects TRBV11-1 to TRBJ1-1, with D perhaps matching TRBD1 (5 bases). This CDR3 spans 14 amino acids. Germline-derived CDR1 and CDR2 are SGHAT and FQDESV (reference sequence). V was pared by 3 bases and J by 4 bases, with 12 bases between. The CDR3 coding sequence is TGTGCCAGCAGCTTCGGGACTGAAGGCACTGAAGCTTTCTTT. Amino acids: CASSFGTEGTEAFF. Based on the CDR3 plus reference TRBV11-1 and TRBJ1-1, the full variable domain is EAEVAQSPRYKITEKSQAVAFWCDPISGHATLYWYRQILGQGPELLVQFQDESVVDDSQLPKDRFSAERLKGVDSTLKIQPAELGDSAMYLCASSFGTEGTEAFFGQGTRLTVV.

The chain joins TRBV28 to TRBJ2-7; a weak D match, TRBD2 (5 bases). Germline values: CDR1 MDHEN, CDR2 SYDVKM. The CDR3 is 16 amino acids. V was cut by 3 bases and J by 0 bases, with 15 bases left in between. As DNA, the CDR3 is TGTGCCAGCAGTTTTGAGAAGGGAGCCCTCTCCTACGAGCAGTACTTC. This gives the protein CASSFEKGALSYEQYF.

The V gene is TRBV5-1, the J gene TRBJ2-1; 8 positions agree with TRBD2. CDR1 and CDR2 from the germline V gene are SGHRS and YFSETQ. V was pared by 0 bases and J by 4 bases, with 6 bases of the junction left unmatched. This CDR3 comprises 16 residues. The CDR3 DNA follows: TGCGCCAGCAGCTTGGATGGACTAGCCGATTACAATGAGCAGTTCTTC. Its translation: CASSLDGLADYNEQFF.

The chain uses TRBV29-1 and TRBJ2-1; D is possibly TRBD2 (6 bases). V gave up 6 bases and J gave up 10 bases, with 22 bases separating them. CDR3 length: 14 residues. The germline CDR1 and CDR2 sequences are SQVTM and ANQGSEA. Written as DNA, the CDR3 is TGCAGCGTAGCCGGGACTGCGAGTCCCAGCGAGCAGTTCTTC. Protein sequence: CSVAGTASPSEQFF.

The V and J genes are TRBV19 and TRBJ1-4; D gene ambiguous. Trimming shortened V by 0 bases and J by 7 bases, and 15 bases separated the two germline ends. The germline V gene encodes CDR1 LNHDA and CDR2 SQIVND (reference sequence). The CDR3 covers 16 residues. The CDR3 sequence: CASSIDLGGLGEKLFF. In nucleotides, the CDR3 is TGTGCCAGTAGTATAGATCTAGGCGGCCTGGGTGAAAAACTGTTTTTT.

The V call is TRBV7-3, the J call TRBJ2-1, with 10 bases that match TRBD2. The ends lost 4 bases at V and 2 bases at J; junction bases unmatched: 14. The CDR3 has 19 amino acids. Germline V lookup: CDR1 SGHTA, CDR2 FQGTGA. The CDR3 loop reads CASSSQRDSGGGTYNEQFF. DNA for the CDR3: TGTGCCAGCAGCTCCCAAAGGGACAGCGGGGGGGGAACCTACAATGAGCAGTTCTTC.

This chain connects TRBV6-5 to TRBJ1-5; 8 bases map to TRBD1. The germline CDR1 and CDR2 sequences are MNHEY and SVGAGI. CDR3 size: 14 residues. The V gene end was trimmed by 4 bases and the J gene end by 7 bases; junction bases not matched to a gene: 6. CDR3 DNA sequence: TGTGCCAGCAGTTTGCGGACAGGGCGGCAGCCCCAGCATTTT. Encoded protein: CASSLRTGRQPQHF.

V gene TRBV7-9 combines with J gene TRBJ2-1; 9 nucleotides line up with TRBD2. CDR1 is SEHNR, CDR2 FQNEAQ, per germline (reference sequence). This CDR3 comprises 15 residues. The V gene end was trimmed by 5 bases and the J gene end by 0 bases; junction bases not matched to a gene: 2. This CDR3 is CASSPSGVSYNEQFF. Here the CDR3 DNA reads TGTGCCAGCAGCCCTAGCGGGGTCTCCTACAATGAGCAGTTCTTC. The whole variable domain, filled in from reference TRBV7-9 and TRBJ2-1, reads DTGVSQNPRHKITKRGQNVTFRCDPISEHNRLYWYRQTLGQGPEFLTYFQNEAQLEKSRLLSDRFSAERPKGSFSTLEIQRTEQGDSAMYLCASSPSGVSYNEQFFGPGTRLTVL.

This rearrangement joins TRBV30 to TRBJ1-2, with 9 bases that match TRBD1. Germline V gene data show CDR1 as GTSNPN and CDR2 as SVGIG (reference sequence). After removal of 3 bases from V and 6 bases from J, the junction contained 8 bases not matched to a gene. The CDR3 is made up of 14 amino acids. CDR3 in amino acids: CAWSPGQGVNGYTF. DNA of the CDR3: TGTGCCTGGAGCCCGGGACAGGGAGTGAATGGCTACACCTTC.

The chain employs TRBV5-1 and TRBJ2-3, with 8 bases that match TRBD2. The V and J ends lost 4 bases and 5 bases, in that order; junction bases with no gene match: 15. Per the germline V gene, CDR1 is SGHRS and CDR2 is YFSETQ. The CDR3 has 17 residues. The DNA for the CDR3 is TGCGCCAGCAGCCCTACGGTAATAGCGGGATCTGGAGATACGCAGTATTTT. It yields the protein CASSPTVIAGSGDTQYF.

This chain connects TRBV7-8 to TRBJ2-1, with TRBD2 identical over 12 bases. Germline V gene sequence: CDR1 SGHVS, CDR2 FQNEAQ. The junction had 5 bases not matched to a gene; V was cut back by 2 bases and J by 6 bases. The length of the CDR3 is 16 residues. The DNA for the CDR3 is TGTGCCAGCAGCTTACCGCTAGCGGGGGGGAGCAATGAGCAGTTCTTC. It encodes CASSLPLAGGSNEQFF. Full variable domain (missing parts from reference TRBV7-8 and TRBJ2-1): GAGVSQSPRYKVAKRGQDVALRCDPISGHVSLFWYQQALGQGPEFLTYFQNEAQLDKSGLPSDRFFAERPEGSVSTLKIQRTQQEDSAVYLCASSLPLAGGSNEQFFGPGTRLTVL.

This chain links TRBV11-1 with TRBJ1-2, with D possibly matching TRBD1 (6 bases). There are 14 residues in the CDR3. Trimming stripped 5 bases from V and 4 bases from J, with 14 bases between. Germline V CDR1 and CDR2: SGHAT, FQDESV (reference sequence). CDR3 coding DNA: TGTGCCAGCAGCCTCCTCGGGGACATCTATGGCTACACCTTC. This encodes CASSLLGDIYGYTF.

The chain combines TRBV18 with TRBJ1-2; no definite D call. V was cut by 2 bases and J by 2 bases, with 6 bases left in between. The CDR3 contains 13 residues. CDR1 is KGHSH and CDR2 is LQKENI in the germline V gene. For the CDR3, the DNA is TGTGCCAGCTCACCAGCGGGAAACTATGGCTACACCTTC. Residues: CASSPAGNYGYTF.

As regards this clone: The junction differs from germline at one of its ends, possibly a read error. The CDR3 reads CASTYTGELFF. The DNA of the CDR3 is TGTGCCAGCACTTACACCGGGGAGCTGTTTTTT. The chain is built from TRBV6-6 and TRBJ2-2; D is ambiguous. This CDR3 region has 11 residues. From germline, CDR1 is MNHNY and CDR2 SVGAGI (reference sequence).

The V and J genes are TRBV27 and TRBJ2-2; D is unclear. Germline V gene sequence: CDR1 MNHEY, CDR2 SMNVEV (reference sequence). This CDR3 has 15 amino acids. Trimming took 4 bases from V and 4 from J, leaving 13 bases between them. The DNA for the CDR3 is TGTGCCAGCAGTTCCCTCTTTGGCATCACCGGGGAGCTGTTTTTT. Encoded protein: CASSSLFGITGELFF.

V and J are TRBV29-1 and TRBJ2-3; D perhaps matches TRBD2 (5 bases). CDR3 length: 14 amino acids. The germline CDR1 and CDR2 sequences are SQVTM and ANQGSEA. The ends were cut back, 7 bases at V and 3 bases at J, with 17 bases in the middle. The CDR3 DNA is TGCAGCGCCGACGTGGGAGCTTTGACAGATACGCAGTATTTT. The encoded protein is CSADVGALTDTQYF.

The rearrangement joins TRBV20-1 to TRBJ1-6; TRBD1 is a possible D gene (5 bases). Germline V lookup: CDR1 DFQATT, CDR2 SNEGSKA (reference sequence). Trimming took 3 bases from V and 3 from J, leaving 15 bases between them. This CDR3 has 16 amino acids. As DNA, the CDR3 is TGCAGTGCTAGTAGTCAGGGTGTCGGCTATAATTCACCCCTCCACTTT. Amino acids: CSASSQGVGYNSPLHF.

In DNA form, the CDR3 reads TGCGCCAGCAGTGCCGGGACTCCTGGGGCCAACGTCCTGACTTTC. Translation gives CASSAGTPGANVLTF. The chain employs TRBV10-1 and TRBJ2-6, with D perhaps TRBD2 (6 bases). V gave up 4 bases and J gave up 2 bases, with 9 bases separating them. Germline values: CDR1 WNHNN, CDR2 SYGVQD (reference sequence). CDR3 length: 15 residues.

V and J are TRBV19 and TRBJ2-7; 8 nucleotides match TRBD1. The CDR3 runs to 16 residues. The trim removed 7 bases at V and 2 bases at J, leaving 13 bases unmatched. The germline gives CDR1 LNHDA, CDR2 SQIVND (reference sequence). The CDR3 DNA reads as TGTGCCAGTATATTCACCAGCGGACAGGGTACCTACGAGCAGTACTTC. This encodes CASIFTSGQGTYEQYF.

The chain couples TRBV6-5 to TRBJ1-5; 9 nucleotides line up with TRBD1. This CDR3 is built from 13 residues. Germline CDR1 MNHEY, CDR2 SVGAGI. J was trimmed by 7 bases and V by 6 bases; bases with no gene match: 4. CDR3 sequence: CASRWDRAQPQHF. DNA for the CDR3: TGTGCCAGCAGATGGGACAGGGCGCAGCCCCAGCATTTT.